Below are 14 T cell receptor beta chains sequenced from a single sample in a study of CD8+ T cells in alopecia areata. In each case, RNA was isolated and then reverse transcribed into cDNA as the sequencing template. Produced via immunoSEQ multiplex PCR; TCRdb's table is partial and in-frame only. Of under 110,000 clones listed, roughly three fifths are singletons. Treatment described: oral pan-JAK inhibitor, 5-10 mg twice daily. The material sequenced was CD8+ T cells sorted from blood, taken at approximately week 60, from a patient treated with tofacitinib. The source of these receptors is a human donor with alopecia areata.

J is TRBJ1-5 and V is TRBV15, with TRBD1 identical over 8 bases. CDR1 and CDR2 (germline): LNHNV, YYDKDF (reference sequence). Trimming took 1 base from V and 5 from J; bases not matched to a gene: 22. CDR3 length equals 21 residues. For the CDR3, the DNA is TGTGCCACCAGCAGAGTCCCAGGATTACCCCGCGGGACAGGACGGGATCAGCCCCAGCATTTT. This sequence encodes CATSRVPGLPRGTGRDQPQHF.

The V gene is TRBV30, the J gene TRBJ1-1; the D is unclear. V was trimmed by 4 bases and J by 8 bases, leaving 14 bases between them. There are 12 residues in the CDR3. Germline lookup yields CDR1 GTSNPN and CDR2 SVGIG (reference sequence). The CDR3 region has the DNA TGTGCCTGGAAAGAGGAAAGCCCCGAAGCTTTCTTT. Protein: CAWKEESPEAFF.

V is TRBV6-5 and J is TRBJ2-3, with D maybe TRBD2 (7 bases). V lost 2 bases, J lost 2 bases, and 11 bases lay in between. The CDR3 runs 15 residues. The germline CDR1 and CDR2 sequences are MNHEY and SVGAGI. CDR3 residues: CASSYGGGHTDTQYF. CDR3 DNA: TGTGCCAGCAGTTACGGGGGGGGACACACAGATACGCAGTATTTT.

The CDR3 reads CASSQDWGGTEAFF. CDR3 bases: TGCGCCAGCAGCCAAGACTGGGGGGGGACTGAAGCTTTCTTT. The chain links TRBV4-1 to TRBJ1-1, with a possible D match to TRBD1 (5 bases). The V gene lost 0 bases and the J gene lost 5 bases, with 10 bases spanning the gap. Germline lookup yields CDR1 MGHRA and CDR2 YSYEKL. This CDR3 has 14 amino acids.

The V gene is TRBV11-2, the J gene TRBJ2-3, with 12 bases fitting TRBD2. Trimming cost V 2 bases and J 4 bases; bases outside gene matches: 1. The CDR3 consists of 15 residues. Germline-derived CDR1 and CDR2 are SGHAT and FQNNGV. The CDR3 loop is CASSLTSGGSDTQYF. The CDR3 DNA is TGTGCCAGCAGCTTAACTAGCGGGGGGTCAGATACGCAGTATTTT.

The V call is TRBV10-3, the J call TRBJ2-3; 14 nucleotides agree with TRBD2. CDR3 length: 18 amino acids. V trimming: 4 bases; J trimming: 0 bases; junction bases outside the gene matches: 6. Germline V gene data show CDR1 as ENHRY and CDR2 as SYGVKD. The CDR3 protein is CAISGSGLAGGSTDTQYF. Written as DNA, the CDR3 is TGTGCCATCAGTGGTTCTGGACTAGCGGGGGGCAGCACAGATACGCAGTATTTT.

The V call is TRBV27, the J call TRBJ1-6; D perhaps matches TRBD1 (5 bases). CDR1 and CDR2 (germline): MNHEY, SMNVEV (reference sequence). Trimming shortened V by 5 bases and J by 2 bases, and 10 bases separated the two germline ends. The CDR3 extends over 15 amino acids. The CDR3 sequence is CASSPGQTYNSPLHF. The CDR3 coding sequence is TGTGCCAGCAGTCCAGGACAAACCTATAATTCACCCCTCCACTTT.

The genes are TRBV5-1 and TRBJ1-1, with unresolved D. The CDR3 has 13 amino acids. V was clipped by 0 bases and J by 1 base, with 4 bases between them. CDR1 and CDR2 (germline): SGHRS, YFSETQ. The chain's CDR3 is CASSLDRNTEAFF. CDR3 DNA: TGCGCCAGCAGCTTGGACAGGAACACTGAAGCTTTCTTT.

This clone has just a few counts. The J gene is TRBJ2-7, the V gene TRBV30, with D perhaps TRBD1 (6 bases). Germline V gene lookup returns CDR1 GTSNPN and CDR2 SVGIG (reference sequence). Trimming left V 3 bases short and J 2 bases short, with 14 bases between. This CDR3 contains 14 residues. The CDR3 spells CAWSRDTTTYEQYF. DNA of the CDR3: TGTGCCTGGAGCCGGGACACCACCACCTACGAGCAGTACTTC.

This clone was picked up a small number of times. J is TRBJ2-5 and V is TRBV4-1; no firm D call. Germline CDR1 is MGHRA and CDR2 is YSYEKL. Trimming removed 0 bases from V and 2 bases from J, with 7 bases in between. The CDR3 covers 14 residues. The CDR3 DNA is TGCGCCAGCAGCCAAGAATTCAGGCAAGAGACCCAGTACTTC. Protein product: CASSQEFRQETQYF.

The chain joins TRBV13 to TRBJ2-7; D might be TRBD1 (6 bases). Per germline, CDR1 PRHDT and CDR2 FYEKMQ (reference sequence). Between the trimmed V and J ends, which lost 3 bases and 1 base, there was a span of 10 bases. The CDR3 is made up of 14 amino acids. Here the CDR3 reads CASSFYRDSYEQYF. CDR3 nucleotide sequence: TGTGCCAGCAGCTTCTACAGGGATTCCTACGAGCAGTACTTC. Together with reference TRBV13 and TRBJ2-7, the CDR3 gives the full variable domain: AAGVIQSPRHLIKEKRETATLKCYPIPRHDTVYWYQQGPGQDPQFLISFYEKMQSDKGSIPDRFSAQQFSDYHSELNMSSLELGDSALYFCASSFYRDSYEQYFGPGTRLTVT.

The CDR3, as DNA: TGTGCCAGTAGTGAGTCCACCGCAGATACGCAGTATTTT. Its protein is CASSESTADTQYF. The genes are TRBV19 and TRBJ2-3; D gene uncertain. The CDR3 has 13 amino acids. CDR1 and CDR2 from the germline V gene are LNHDA and SQIVND (reference sequence). V was trimmed by 5 bases and J by 4 bases, leaving 10 bases between them.

V and J are TRBV6-6 and TRBJ1-5, with a possible D match to TRBD1 (5 bases). Trimming pared 7 bases from V and 4 bases from J, leaving 11 bases between. The CDR3 covers 13 residues. Germline V CDR1 and CDR2: MNHNY, SVGAGI (reference sequence). This chain's CDR3 is CASTARVNQPQHF. CDR3 nucleotide sequence: TGTGCCAGCACGGCCAGGGTAAATCAGCCCCAGCATTTT.

A single count supports this clone. The chain is built from TRBV7-6 and TRBJ2-3; no reliable D call. Germline lookup yields CDR1 SGHVS and CDR2 FNYEAQ. The V end was cut by 0 bases, the J end by 5 bases, with 9 bases between. The CDR3 has 14 residues. For the CDR3, the DNA is TGTGCCAGCAGCTTAGCTCTTGGTGTAGATACGCAGTATTTT. It specifies CASSLALGVDTQYF.